This is a list of T cell receptor beta chains from one sample in a study of OX40 agonist ivuxolimab in advanced cancers. Measured with immunoSEQ multiplex PCR; TCRdb has only the in-frame clones, and not every one. The repertoire includes approximately 43,000 clones, roughly 90% of them detected once, and roughly 0.58% sits in the top ten. The sample consisted of CD4+ or CD8+ T cells sorted from blood, taken in a trial of the OX40 agonist ivuxolimab. The receptor source for this set is an adult with an advanced solid tumor such as melanoma, head and neck, liver or kidney cancer. The CDR3 runs from the conserved cysteine through the conserved F or W. A D gene is named only where the DNA matches it firmly.

cdr3_aa cdr3_nt d_call j_call v_call
CASSSLAGGRETQYF TGCGCCAGCAGTTCACTAGCGGGGGGGCGGGAGACCCAGTACTTC TRBD2 TRBJ2-5 TRBV10-2
CSVEGYTF TGCAGCGTTGAAGGGTACACCTTC . TRBJ1-2 TRBV29-1
CASSSAGGLETQYF TGTGCCAGCAGTTCGGCAGGGGGCTTGGAGACCCAGTACTTC TRBD1 TRBJ2-5 TRBV6-5
CASSVGTSGSYEQYF TGTGCCAGCAGCGTGGGGACTAGCGGATCCTACGAGCAGTACTTC TRBD2 TRBJ2-7 TRBV9
CASSPADRGGRELFF TGTGCCAGCAGCCCCGCCGACCGAGGCGGTAGGGAGCTGTTTTTT . TRBJ2-2 TRBV14
CASTRDRPSPGYEQYF TGTGCCAGCACCAGGGACAGGCCCTCTCCGGGCTACGAGCAGTACTTC TRBD1 TRBJ2-7 TRBV5-5
CASRTTKNYGYTF TGTGCCAGCAGAACTACAAAGAACTATGGCTACACCTTC . TRBJ1-2 TRBV6-5
CASSLTGQGADGYTF TGCGCCAGCAGCTTGACGGGACAGGGGGCGGATGGCTACACCTTC TRBD1 TRBJ1-2 TRBV5-1
CSVARQGVYEQYF TGCAGCGTTGCCAGACAGGGGGTCTACGAGCAGTACTTC TRBD1 TRBJ2-7 TRBV29-1
CASRGQSNQPQHF TGTGCCAGCAGGGGACAGAGCAATCAGCCCCAGCATTTT TRBD1 TRBJ1-5 TRBV6-1
CASSLAAGGIDIQYF TGTGCCAGCAGCTTAGCCGCGGGGGGTATAGACATTCAGTACTTC TRBD2 TRBJ2-4 TRBV7-6
CASSFLSSGNTIYF TGTGCCAGCAGCTTCCTCAGCTCTGGAAACACCATATATTTT . TRBJ1-3 TRBV7-9
CASSQVGQGQPQHF TGCGCCAGCAGCCAAGTCGGACAGGGTCAGCCCCAGCATTTT TRBD1 TRBJ1-5 TRBV4-1
CASSSDQGQGSYEQYF TGTGCCAGCAGCTCCGATCAGGGACAGGGTTCCTACGAGCAGTACTTC TRBD1 TRBJ2-7 TRBV7-6
CASGSPSLGGNQPQHF TGTGCTAGTGGTTCCCCCTCGTTGGGCGGCAATCAGCCCCAGCATTTT . TRBJ1-5 TRBV12-5
CASSVVGGDTDTQYF TGTGCCAGCAGCGTAGTGGGCGGGGACACAGATACGCAGTATTTT . TRBJ2-3 TRBV9